The subject of this entry is one TCR beta chain. Its antigen is currently not known. This may be a read error, as it is one base from a much larger clone. Based on the germline V gene (reference sequence), the CDR1 and CDR2 sequences are DFQATT and SNEGSKA. Reading from cysteine to phenylalanine, the CDR3 counts 15 amino acids. The entry retains the CDR3 DNA only, 45 bases that are in frame from base 1. The library was made by multiplex PCR. TCRdb lists the instrument as Illumina HiSeq 2500. Following protocols modified from ARM-PCR, the researchers constructed TCRbeta libraries through three rounds of nested PCR with primers (Table S4). Before sequencing, PCR products in the 200-500 bp range were cut out of the gel and cleaned up using the QIAquick gel extraction kit. The study's own analysis went as follows. Trimmomatic was used to clean the reads, FLASH merged the cleaned reads into complete CDR3 sequences, and MiTCR assigned the sequences to V(D)J germline segments. Clonal diversity was computed as the inverse Simpson's index with VDJtools. In-frame sequences lacking a premature stop codon were counted as productive reads. Clones were called with MiXCR by TCRdb after fastp trimmed the public reads at Q25, and only in-frame beta chains were retained. Rows are combined by CDR3 protein, so each entry shows the most common genes and DNA. V and J calls and clone size were set by TCRdb, not the authors. Counted in this sample were roughly 150,000 distinct CDR3 sequences; approximately 66% of them appeared once. The ten largest account for roughly 20% of the sample.

This sample is part of a study of tumor and adjacent non-tumor tissue in lung cancer (dated by TCRdb to 2016 to 2019). Looking at the study overall: Patients with adenocarcinoma (12), squamous cell carcinoma (2) and small cell lung cancer (1) were included in the cohort. Among the 15 or so patients, ages ranged from roughly 30 to 76 years, around 10 were men and 5 were women, and disease was TNM stage I to III. In total, sequencing yielded approximately 130,000,000 productive TCRbeta reads, which works out to an average of about 4.2 million reads per sample. Bulk TCRbeta repertoires were compared between lung tumor tissue and matched distant non-tumor lung tissue obtained from fewer than 18 lung cancer patients. For each patient, one tumor sample and one normal lung sample were taken, giving approximately 33 paired specimens that underwent TCRbeta CDR3 sequencing.

Study-wide conclusions, independent of this receptor: The sequencing platform is not named in the methods, and unique molecular identifiers are not mentioned. Because peripheral blood was not sequenced, blood TCRbeta repertoires in the lung cancer patients of the study were not examined. Younger patients had significantly higher TCR diversity, and higher tumor TCR diversity was associated with shorter overall and disease-free survival. Only roughly 14 patients were in the cohort, and the authors stated that larger samples and more detailed clinical data are needed. Significantly higher TCR diversity (inverse Simpson) was observed in tumor tissue than in normal lung tissue (around 460 vs 160, P = 0.0075, Mann-Whitney U test). The top 100 clones made up a significantly larger cumulative share of the repertoire in normal lung than in tumor tissue.

RNA was extracted from bulk unsorted tissue and checked for quality with a NanoDrop ND-1000 and an Agilent 2100. The donors were newly diagnosed lung cancer patients admitted for thoracic surgery in China from August to November 2014 who had not received prior chemotherapy. Anyone who had undergone radiotherapy or chemotherapy before, or who had another cancer at the same time, was left out of the study. Surgical tissue pieces of roughly 1-2 cm3 were preserved in RNAlater solution and stored at -80 °C until use. The sequence derives from a man aged 60-69 years with small cell lung cancer. The sequenced sample consisted of lung tumor tissue. In this chain, TRBV20-1 is recombined with TRBJ2-3, with 7 junctional bases fitting TRBD2. The DNA is as follows: TGCAGTGCTAGTAGGCGGGAGAGTGGTGCAGATACGCAGTGTTTT. Its product reads: CSASRRESGADTQCF.